This T cell receptor beta chain emerged from a study of cytomegalovirus exposure and HLA in healthy donors. Overall study results and limits: The study labeled approximately 150 TCR beta chains cytomegalovirus-associated.

Researchers ran the PCR with 60 Vbeta and 13 Jbeta primers. TCRdb's copy holds only in-frame clones and misses some; the assay was immunoSEQ multiplex PCR. The sample yields about 130,000 clones, 65% to 85% seen once. As for the donors, each was a healthy bone marrow donor. V lost 6 bases and J 0 bases, leaving 19 bases between the germline ends. The CDR3 has 17 amino acids. Germline loops: CDR1 WSHSY, CDR2 SAAADI. About this clone: Antigen: not known.

Sequenced input: PBMCs. V and J are TRBV10-2 and TRBJ2-3; D gene ambiguous. The TCR was taken from a woman in her late teens or twenties in good health and CMV-seronegative. CDR3 amino acids: CASRPSRLPSSTDTQYF. CDR3 coding DNA: TGCGCCAGCAGACCTTCTCGACTGCCTTCTAGCACAGATACGCAGTATTTT.